The 8 T cell receptor beta chains given below trace back to one sample, sequenced in a study of blood T cell repertoires in COVID-19 (TCRdb year 2020). The library relied on the immunoSEQ multiplex PCR assay. Held by TCRdb, this immuneACCESS table contains in-frame sequences only and omits some clones. Under half of the omission traces to an unresolved V gene where checked; the cause of the rest is unknown. This sample has fewer than 200,000 clones in its table, and roughly 91% of those were observed once. Under 5% of the sample is held by the ten biggest clonotypes. The specimen was peripheral blood. Receptor source: a woman aged 50 to 65 with acute or convalescent COVID-19.

The J gene is TRBJ1-4, the V gene TRBV23-1; 10 nucleotides agree with TRBD1. TRBV23-1 is given ORF status, its function remaining uncertain. The CDR3 length is 17 residues. With V trimmed by 0 bases and J by 8 bases, 9 bases remained unmatched. CDR3: CASSQSRSTGGWEKLFF. CDR3 DNA sequence: TGCGCCAGCAGTCAATCTCGATCGACAGGGGGCTGGGAAAAACTGTTTTTT.

This sequence joins TRBV28 and TRBJ2-7, with 7 nucleotides matching TRBD1. The V and J ends lost 6 bases and 2 bases, in that order; junction bases with no gene match: 10. Germline values: CDR1 MDHEN, CDR2 SYDVKM. The CDR3 spans 15 residues. The CDR3 DNA reads TGTGCCAGCAGCTTTCTCGGACAGGTGGCCTACGAGCAGTACTTC. Protein: CASSFLGQVAYEQYF.

In this sample, this clone turned up once. The rearrangement joins TRBV6-5 to TRBJ2-7; weak D call: TRBD2 (6 bases). CDR3 length equals 13 residues. The germline V gene encodes CDR1 MNHEY and CDR2 SVGAGI. Trimming removed 7 bases from V and 3 bases from J, with 13 bases in between. The CDR3 loop is CASTMGLIYEQYF. The CDR3 nucleotides read TGTGCCAGCACCATGGGACTGATCTACGAGCAGTACTTC.

V is TRBV6-5 and J is TRBJ1-2; D may be TRBD1 (5 bases). The length of the CDR3 is 16 residues. V lost 4 bases to trimming and J lost 5 bases, with 20 bases between them. Germline-derived CDR1 and CDR2 are MNHEY and SVGAGI. The DNA of the CDR3 is TGTGCCAGCAGTTTTGGTTATGGGGCAGAAGGGTATGGCTACACCTTC. This gives the protein CASSFGYGAEGYGYTF.

The chain is built from TRBV3-1 (or the pseudogene TRBV3-2) and TRBJ2-1, with TRBD2 identical over 8 bases. After removal of 4 bases from V and 2 bases from J, the junction contained 4 bases not matched to a gene. The CDR3 runs 15 residues. Germline V lookup: CDR1 LGHDT, CDR2 YNNKEL (reference sequence). CDR3 in amino acids: CASSPSGGAYNEQFF. CDR3 sequence (DNA): TGTGCCAGCAGCCCCTCGGGAGGGGCCTACAATGAGCAGTTCTTC.

This rearrangement joins TRBV5-1 to TRBJ2-5, with D perhaps TRBD1 (6 bases). The germline V gene encodes CDR1 SGHRS and CDR2 YFSETQ. The CDR3 loop spans 14 amino acids. V lost 0 bases and J lost 5, with 11 bases in between. CDR3 region: CASSLAGTWETQYF. In nucleotides, the CDR3 is TGCGCCAGCAGCTTGGCGGGGACATGGGAGACCCAGTACTTC.

The gene calls are TRBV24-1 and TRBJ2-3; D possibly corresponds to TRBD1 (6 bases). Germline values: CDR1 KGHDR, CDR2 SFDVKD. The CDR3 is 17 amino acids. Trimming shortened V by 1 base and J by 0 bases, and 13 bases separated the two germline ends. CDR3: CATSDLGRGHSTDTQYF. Written as DNA, the CDR3 is TGTGCCACCAGTGATTTAGGCAGGGGCCATAGCACAGATACGCAGTATTTT.

The rearrangement joins TRBV7-3 to TRBJ1-1, with a possible D match to TRBD1 (5 bases). The CDR3 sequence is 13 residues long. The germline V gene encodes CDR1 SGHTA and CDR2 FQGTGA. Trimming shortened V by 8 bases and J by 5 bases, and 15 bases separated the two germline ends. The CDR3 region is CASRSPEGTEAFF. For the CDR3, the DNA is TGTGCCAGCCGCTCCCCGGAGGGGACTGAAGCTTTCTTT.